The following is a T cell receptor (beta chain) sequence with its context. Other nucleotide sequences in the sample specify the same CDR3. These data are taken from a study of blood T cell repertoires in COVID-19. The overall study: Spain, Italy and the United States supplied samples that represented acute and convalescent COVID-19.

J was trimmed by 4 bases and V by 6 bases; bases with no gene match: 9. The V gene's germline CDR1 is SNHLY and CDR2 FYNNEI. The CDR3 has 15 residues. Some clones are missing from TCRdb's copy, which holds only in-frame ones; the method was immunoSEQ multiplex PCR. Of a few hundred thousand clones detected, about nine tenths appear once; the ten largest clones hold approximately 4.1%. The sample comprised peripheral blood. This TCR derives from an older woman with COVID-19, enrolled during active disease. This sequence joins TRBV2 and TRBJ2-3; 8 bases map to TRBD1. The CDR3 here is CASRPQGAKADTQYF. In nucleotides, the CDR3 is TGTGCCAGCAGACCGCAGGGGGCTAAAGCAGATACGCAGTATTTT.